This T cell receptor (beta chain) was obtained from a study of cytomegalovirus exposure and HLA in healthy donors (dated by TCRdb to between 2016 and 2019). Background on the whole study: An earlier analysis of roughly 630 of the donors reported 250 to 300 Gb of sequence data and around 110 million unique TCR beta sequences from about 200 million T cells. Approximately 300 gigabases of sequencing data and roughly 81 million unique TCR sequences made up an early release that covered around 640 HLA-typed donors. Of the roughly 400 genotyped donors, about 84% fell in the genetic ancestry cluster associated with self-reported Caucasian donors. The study aimed to test whether cataloging public T cell receptors could reveal signatures of past pathogen exposure. The study used immunosequencing to profile the T cell repertoires of more than 650 subjects and linked those repertoires to cytomegalovirus serostatus. A separate validation cohort of roughly 130 different subjects was used in addition to the roughly 700-subject first cohort. To predict cytomegalovirus infection status, the study combined high-throughput TCR immunosequencing, statistical association of individual TCRs with disease status, and machine learning. In a later analysis, previously published TCR beta repertoires from some 640 donors were re-analyzed and high-resolution HLA genotyping was added so that TCR occurrence patterns could be studied. In the later analysis, no new phenotypic data were used to find candidate immune exposures; instead, reliance was placed on TCR beta sequences and their occurrence across donors. In an earlier analysis of over 550 of the donors, high-throughput TCR beta sequencing was used to judge whether each TCR beta V gene segment behaved as functional or pseudogenic. Donor age, sex, ethnicity and CMV serostatus were compiled together with the repertoire data. A later genetic analysis used genome-wide SNP genotypes for about 65% of the roughly 700 donors, treating that subset as a discovery cohort. Every repertoire in the discovery cohort had been generated on one and the same sequencing platform. Class I and class II HLA loci were covered by the typing at four-digit resolution. The number of donors typed differed by locus, with roughly 620-630 for A, B, C, DRB1 and DQB1, around 500 for DQA1, about 610 for DPA1, and 400 to 490 for DPB1. Four or five DR-DQ haplotypes were treated as single units for association and clustering because of strong linkage in the cohort. Among roughly 400 genotyped donors of the cohort, an average of approximately 200,000 unique TCR beta nucleotide sequences was sequenced per donor, of which 15% to 20% were non-productive.

The paper as a whole reports these results and caveats: An earlier analysis of some 590 of the donors showed that most TCR beta V segments appeared in productive rearrangements either about 87% or about 30% of the time, which broadly matched IMGT annotations. Compared with the roughly 670-donor mean, donors in an Asian-associated ancestry cluster had fewer N-insertions in productive TCRs, according to a later genetic analysis. According to a later analysis, most CMV-associated TCR beta chains appeared to be HLA-restricted, and the HLA associations seemed to be driven largely by CMV exposure. In the study, approximately 150 TCR beta chains were listed as associated with cytomegalovirus. Linkage disequilibrium might explain the correlated functional status among segregating V segments, but an unknown experimental factor could not be excluded. A later analysis found that HLA-associated TCR beta chains were more clonally expanded and had lower generation probabilities than equally common non-associated chains. The only immune exposure information available for the cohort was CMV serostatus. HLA typing was unavailable for some donors at each locus, so association tests used only the typed subset. According to a later analysis, parvovirus B19, influenza, CMV and Epstein-Barr virus appeared linked to several top co-occurrence clusters. A further reported finding was that TCR beta sequences accurately predicted the HLA-A and HLA-B alleles for most subjects in the first cohort. Assigning TCR associations to individual alleles was difficult when HLA alleles, especially DR and DQ, strongly co-occurred. This cohort had only TCR beta chains sequenced, and the lack of alpha or paired-chain data limited which features could be detected. Presence/absence analyses assumed roughly uniform sequencing depth across donors, an assumption that may not hold. The authors suggested that the approach could potentially be extended to other disease states and immunological phenotypes. Cytomegalovirus status was reported to be diagnosed by the classifier with high specificity and sensitivity in both the original and validation cohorts. A later analysis found that TCR association rates varied across HLA loci, with DRB1 alleles showing the most associated TCRs and HLA-C alleles the fewest. Some IMGT-functional V segments, including TRBV6-2 and TRBV6-3, could not be distinguished by the 87-base-pair reads and were therefore excluded. Specific HLA alleles were associated with 15,000 to 20,000 TCR beta sequences at a false discovery rate of 0.05 in a later analysis. In vitro tests confirmed that a few of the cytomegalovirus-associated TCR beta chains recognize cytomegalovirus antigens. While some public TCRs were present in many individuals, most TCR sequences turned up only very rarely across donors. Seventeen rarely observed V segments, including chromosome 9 orphons, were excluded from the earlier analysis of several hundred of the donors because counts were too low. A group of highly shared sequence variants was considered likely to be a technical artifact of the sequencing pipeline. In a later genetic analysis, a missense DCLRE1C variant was associated with V-gene and J-gene trimming of TCR beta chains, and the association was replicated in an independent cohort.

The cohort consisted of 670 or so healthy bone marrow donors. All cohort members were sampled while nominally healthy, although unrecorded immune exposures were likely present. The donor tested CMV seropositive and was one of the 289 seropositive cohort members. A peripheral blood sample was provided by each donor, and peripheral blood mononuclear cells were used for TCR beta sequencing. Genomic DNA was extracted from the blood cell samples with the Qiagen DNeasy Blood Extraction Kit. The library came from the immunoSEQ multiplex PCR assay. The multiplex PCR relied on a mix of 60 forward primers for TCR Vbeta segments and 13 reverse primers for TCR Jbeta segments. The CDR3 region of rearranged TCR beta genes was amplified from genomic DNA with a multiplex PCR assay. The amplified TCR beta libraries were sequenced on the Illumina HiSeq System as 87-base-pair reads. Per the source publication's procedure: Across the 500 to 850 repertoires, a later analysis counted roughly 84 million unique TCR beta chains, 9.5 million to 13 million of which were shared by at least two donors. Raw reads were error-corrected and collapsed into unique sequences by a nearest-neighbor algorithm in which closely related sequences were merged to remove PCR and sequencing errors. Alignment of CDR3 sequences to IMGT reference sequences was used to assign V, D and J gene segments. For a sequence to be retained, a match of at least six nucleotides to both a V gene segment and a J gene segment was required. Rearrangements were classified as productive when the CDR3 lacked stop codons and remained in frame with V and J, and all other rearrangements were classified as non-productive. Following IMGT convention, CDR3 was defined as the stretch from the second conserved V-encoded cysteine to the conserved J-encoded phenylalanine. In an earlier analysis of more than 550 of the donors, sequences lacking an unambiguous match to a single V gene segment were excluded. In an earlier analysis of some 590 of the donors, a V segment was called functional when productive rearrangements were above 56.7%, and segregating when the standard deviation between donors exceeded 5%. A statistical classification framework was developed to diagnose cytomegalovirus status using the catalog of TCR beta chain sequences. In a later analysis, V and J genes were assigned by comparing TCR nucleotide sequences against IMGT/GENE-DB human TR gene sequences. A later analysis assigned CDR3 sequences and most-parsimonious VDJ recombination scenarios with the TCRdist pipeline. In a later analysis, every TCR beta chain was defined by the combination of its CDR3 amino acid sequence and its V-gene family, and reads without a unique V-gene family were dropped. To address suspected cross-contamination and a sequencing artifact, a later analysis removed roughly 640 highly shared, low-generation-probability nucleotide sequences. In a later analysis, a clonal expansion index was calculated for each public chain from normalized within-repertoire ranks of inferred template counts. In a later analysis, generation probabilities were computed using a VDJ recombination model fitted to out-of-frame rearrangements, and the results were checked against IGoR. In a later analysis, hypergeometric tests were used to score TCR-TCR, TCR-HLA and TCR-CMV co-occurrence, with a repertoire-size bias correction applied to TCR pairs. False discovery rates were estimated in a later analysis by permuting HLA or CMV assignments 20 times. A later analysis grouped co-occurring TCRs with DBSCAN, adding TCRdist sequence similarity when clustering within HLA-allele-positive subsets. Co-occurrence clustering excluded repertoires with fewer than 30,000 or more than 120,000 public chains, plus five with anomalous nucleotide sharing. In its TCRdb copy, this immuneACCESS table keeps in-frame sequences only and misses some clones. Where compared with another copy, unresolved V genes explain less than half of these, and the others have no known cause. The V and J calls and clone size are taken from that table; D and trimming were inferred from the DNA. This sample lists about 120,000 clones; 50% to 75% were detected once. Roughly 8.6% of the sample goes to the ten largest clones.

The CDR3 contains 14 residues, cysteine and phenylalanine counted. The CDR3 DNA has 42 bases and is translated from base 1. The germline V gene encodes CDR1 SEHNR and CDR2 FQNEAQ (reference sequence). V is cut by 3 bases and J by 5 bases, and the space between the germline ends is 13 bases. As concerns this clone: Its antigen target is currently unknown. No much larger clonotype is one base removed from it; base qualities were not supplied. Other DNA variants within this sample encode the same CDR3.

This TCR came from a woman between 40 and 50 years old in good health and CMV-seropositive. The sample consisted of PBMCs. This chain is built from TRBV7-9 and TRBJ2-5, with TRBD1 as a weak D call on 8 bases. The CDR3: CASSFGQGGETQYF. The DNA is TGTGCCAGCAGCTTTGGACAGGGAGGGGAGACCCAGTACTTC. Full variable domain (CDR3 extended with the reference TRBV7-9 and TRBJ2-5 proteins): DTGVSQNPRHKITKRGQNVTFRCDPISEHNRLYWYRQTLGQGPEFLTYFQNEAQLEKSRLLSDRFSAERPKGSFSTLEIQRTEQGDSAMYLCASSFGQGGETQYFGPGTRLLVL.